This T cell receptor beta chain was profiled in a study of vaccination effects on CD4 cells after COVID-19. On the study more broadly: The vaccine given was either BNT162b2 or mRNA-1273, in two doses.

Antigen-specific CD4+ T cell clonotypes were called by their expansion after viral peptide-pool culture in ViraFEST. Isolation of CD4+ T cells took place after less than 12 days of culture. The vaccine recipients had no prior SARS-CoV-2 infection, with negative nucleocapsid antibodies. IL-2 medium took the place of half the medium on both days 3 and 7. The study's findings and limits: Late in the post-vaccination period, infection-induced and vaccine-induced clones underwent marked clonal contraction. Of the vaccine-induced clones from healthy vaccinees, merely 1 of 255 recognized common cold coronaviruses as well.

Method: immunoSEQ multiplex PCR; TCRdb's copy keeps in-frame clones and lacks some. This table has 50,000 to 60,000 clones, around 70% appearing once. To note about this clone: Its antigen is still unknown.

The source is a human donor who received a COVID-19 vaccine. The input for sequencing was CD4+ T cells from PBMCs cultured with SARS-CoV-2 spike peptides, taken before COVID-19 vaccination.

DNA of the CDR3: TGCGCCAGCACCCATCGGAGCTCTGTGAACACAGATACGCAGTATTTT. Translated, it gives CASTHRSSVNTDTQYF. The chain uses TRBV5-1 and TRBJ2-3; D remains unclear. This CDR3 spans 16 amino acids. The germline gives CDR1 SGHRS, CDR2 YFSETQ. V lost 6 bases, J lost 2 bases, and 19 bases lay in between.